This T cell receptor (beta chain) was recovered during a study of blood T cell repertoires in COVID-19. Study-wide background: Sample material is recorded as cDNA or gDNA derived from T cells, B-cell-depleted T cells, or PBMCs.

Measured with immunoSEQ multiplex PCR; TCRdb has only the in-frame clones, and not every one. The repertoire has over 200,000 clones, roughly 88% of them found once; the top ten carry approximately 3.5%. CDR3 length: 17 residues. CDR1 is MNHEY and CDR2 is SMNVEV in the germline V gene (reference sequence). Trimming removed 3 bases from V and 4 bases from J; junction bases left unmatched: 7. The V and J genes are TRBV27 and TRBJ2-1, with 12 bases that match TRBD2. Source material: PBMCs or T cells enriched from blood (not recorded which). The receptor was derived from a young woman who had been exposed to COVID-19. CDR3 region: CASSFGLAGGLYNEQFF. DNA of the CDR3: TGTGCCAGCAGTTTTGGGCTAGCGGGAGGGCTGTACAATGAGCAGTTCTTC.